Listed below are T cell receptor beta chains from one sample, sequenced in a study of T cell changes during pregnancy in multiple sclerosis. Assay used: immunoSEQ multiplex PCR; TCRdb lists only in-frame clones, some missing. The sample includes around 50,000 clones, more than 85% seen only once; the top ten take approximately 1.2%. Sample: peripheral blood, taken after pregnancy. The receptors were gathered from a female donor in good health, enrolled as a control in a pregnancy study. Both conserved end residues are part of each CDR3. The order of the fields is CDR3 length, V gene, D gene, clone size, J gene, CDR3 protein, CDR3 DNA. The D gene is left open where the match is weak. The size field is filled for only some rows; it gives once, few, many or a size class.

>15|TRBV15|-|-|TRBJ2-5
CATSREGPARASQYF
TGTGCCACCAGCAGAGAAGGTCCGGCCAGGGCCAGCCAGTACTTC
>14|TRBV7-9|-|-|TRBJ1-2
CASSLDLDSNGYTF
TGTGCCAGCAGCCTCGATTTAGACAGCAATGGCTACACCTTC
>15|TRBV7-2|TRBD1|-|TRBJ2-7
CASSLSLQGVGEQYF
TGTGCCAGCAGCTTAAGTTTGCAGGGGGTAGGCGAGCAGTACTTC
>16|TRBV5-1|TRBD2|-|TRBJ2-5
CASSLSGGAPQETQYF
TGCGCCAGCAGCCTGAGCGGGGGGGCTCCCCAAGAGACCCAGTACTTC
>17|TRBV11-2|-|-|TRBJ1-1
CASSTGLNAPLNTEAFF
TGTGCCAGCAGCACCGGACTGAATGCACCTTTGAACACTGAAGCTTTCTTT
>14|TRBV19|TRBD1|-|TRBJ1-2
CASSAPTGNYGYTF
TGTGCCAGTAGTGCCCCGACAGGGAACTATGGCTACACCTTC
>16|TRBV19|TRBD1|-|TRBJ1-5
CASSIAYTGDNQPQHF
TGTGCCAGTAGTATAGCATATACAGGGGACAATCAGCCCCAGCATTTT
>13|TRBV7-8|-|-|TRBJ2-2
CASSLTDTGELFF
TGTGCCAGCAGCTTAACGGACACCGGGGAGCTGTTTTTT
>17|TRBV14|-|-|TRBJ2-4
CASSQGLAPSAKNIQYF
TGTGCCAGCAGCCAAGGGTTAGCGCCGTCGGCCAAAAACATTCAGTACTTC
>19|TRBV4-1|TRBD2|once|TRBJ2-5
CASSQVVGLRGLALETQYF
TGCGCCAGCAGCCAAGTGGTAGGACTTCGAGGACTAGCGCTGGAGACCCAGTACTTC
>13|TRBV6-4|TRBD1|-|TRBJ2-1
CASSDRDSNEQFF
TGTGCCAGCAGTGACCGGGACAGCAATGAGCAGTTCTTC